These T cell receptor beta chains were read from a single sample in a study of read filtering for tumor transcriptome and immune sequencing. TCRdb re-derived calls from the reads in MiXCR, one entry per CDR3 protein. The sample has over 50,000 distinct CDR3 sequences; around 21% are singletons. The sequenced sample consisted of a population of CD138-negative cells sorted from bone marrow. The receptor source for this set is a donor aged 40 or older with multiple myeloma. Each CDR3 is given without its conserved first and last residue. D genes are given only for firm matches.

d_gene,v_gene,CDR3aa
-,TRBV5-1,ASSSLLGGQGTEAF
-,TRBV5-4,ASSSAGQEAF
-,TRBV5-6,ASSRSYYEQY
-,TRBV6-2/TRBV6-3,ASSEVRENDSPLH
-,TRBV6-4,ASSQDGYGYT
-,TRBV7-6,ASSLSGGVWGNQPQH
TRBD2,TRBV4-2,ASSLASGASTDTQY
-,TRBV29-1,SVGRPDGTFSGYT
TRBD1,TRBV20-1,SAQGDRDNQPQH
TRBD2,TRBV3-1,ASSHLRLAGVPGELF
-,TRBV12-3/TRBV12-4,ASSADFRRTDTQY
-,TRBV10-2,ASHKHYRVEGNEQF
-,TRBV28,ASLPGGWEGYT
TRBD1,TRBV7-2,ASTGQANTGELF
-,TRBV5-6,ASSLTLGGGGLNTEAF
-,TRBV19,ASSIPGRSETQY
-,TRBV2,ASSRQEGEKLF
-,TRBV2,ASSEALGGPQY
TRBD2,TRBV11-2,ASSSTGRLAGDGGETQY
TRBD2,TRBV4-1,ASSQLLAGALINTDTQY
-,TRBV5-1,ASSSRTAYEQY
TRBD1,TRBV29-1,SVEDAGGANYGYT
-,TRBV12-3/TRBV12-4,ASSTQGNEQF
-,TRBV15,ATSRDLAGAGEQY
-,TRBV5-6,ASSLRRPGSRADRQY
TRBD2,TRBV11-1,ASSPSGRVGNEQF
-,TRBV19,ASSMAGSNQPQH
TRBD2,TRBV5-1,ASAGRSGRSGELF
-,TRBV5-6,ASSLVYNTYEQY
-,TRBV29-1,SVESPGETQY
TRBD1,TRBV6-1,ASREDRGISSYNEQF
-,TRBV20-1,SARESGNTEAF
-,TRBV7-6,ASSSLDKSYEQY
-,TRBV12-3/TRBV12-4,ASSPPGPNPRGYT
-,TRBV6-1,ASRVLNEQF
-,TRBV28,ASSLRPPGNQPQH
-,TRBV7-8,ASSLGGISTDTQY
-,TRBV7-2,ASSFPRAGANFNEQF
TRBD1,TRBV10-3,AISDAGGKNYGYT
-,TRBV12-3/TRBV12-4,ASSLGALGTEAF
-,TRBV4-1,ASSFGGSGANVLT
-,TRBV13,ASRAGGRDEQY
TRBD1,TRBV19,ASTGGQNTGELF
TRBD1,TRBV5-1,ASRRDRDEKLF
-,TRBV7-2,ASSLDRAGNQPQH
TRBD2,TRBV6-5,ASSYASGRPGELF
-,TRBV2,ASSEARDNHGYT
-,TRBV12-3/TRBV12-4,ASSPTISYEQY
-,TRBV11-3,ARRSEGRTYNEQF
-,TRBV2,ASSEVRSGNTIY
-,TRBV20-1,SARVGVLHEQF
-,TRBV30,ACGQYSGNTIY
-,TRBV6-1,ATRTGSSNTEAF
-,TRBV7-9,ASSLTDPGELF
-,TRBV5-1,ASSRGLVLDEQY
-,TRBV29-1,SVEDRGITDTQY